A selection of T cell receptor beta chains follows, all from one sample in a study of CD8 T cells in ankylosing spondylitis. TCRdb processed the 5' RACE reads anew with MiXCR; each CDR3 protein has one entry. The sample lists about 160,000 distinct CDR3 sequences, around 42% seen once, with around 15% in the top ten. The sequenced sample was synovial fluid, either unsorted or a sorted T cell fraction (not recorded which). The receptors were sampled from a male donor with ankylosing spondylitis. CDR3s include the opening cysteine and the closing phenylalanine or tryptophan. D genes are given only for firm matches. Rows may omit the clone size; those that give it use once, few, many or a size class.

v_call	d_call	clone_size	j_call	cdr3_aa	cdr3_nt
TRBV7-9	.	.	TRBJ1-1	CASSWDATNTEAFF	TGTGCCAGCAGCTGGGACGCGACAAACACTGAAGCTTTCTTT
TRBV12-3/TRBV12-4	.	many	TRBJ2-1	CASTADRNEQFF	TGTGCCAGCACCGCCGACCGAAATGAGCAGTTCTTC
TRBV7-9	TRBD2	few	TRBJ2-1	CASSTPGLAAFNEQFF	TGTGCCAGCAGCACCCCGGGACTAGCGGCCTTCAATGAGCAGTTCTTC
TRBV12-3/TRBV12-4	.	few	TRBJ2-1	CASSPLDRIYNEQFF	TGTGCCAGCAGTCCCCTGGACAGAATCTACAATGAGCAGTTCTTC
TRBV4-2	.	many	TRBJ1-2	CASSQDVPTGLVYGYTF	TGTGCCAGCAGCCAAGATGTCCCGACGGGGCTCGTCTATGGCTACACCTTC
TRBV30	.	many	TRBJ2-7	CAWSFIAGYEQYF	TGTGCCTGGAGTTTTATCGCAGGGTACGAGCAGTACTTC
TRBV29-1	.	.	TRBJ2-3	CSVEPPPLWWVISRGYTQYF	TGCAGCGTTGAGCCCCCGCCCCTTTGGTGGGTCATAAGCCGCGGCTATACGCAGTATTTT
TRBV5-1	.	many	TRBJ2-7	CASSEDGLIYEQYF	TGCGCCAGCAGCGAGGACGGACTCATCTACGAGCAGTACTTC
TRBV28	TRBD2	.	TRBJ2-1	CASRPPGTSGYNEQFF	TGTGCCAGCAGACCTCCCGGGACTAGCGGGTACAATGAGCAGTTCTTC
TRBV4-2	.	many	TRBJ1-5	CASSQEWDSNQPQHF	TGTGCCAGCAGCCAAGAGTGGGATAGCAATCAGCCCCAGCATTTT
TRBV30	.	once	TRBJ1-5	CAWGLKRSNQPQHF	TGTGCCTGGGGGCTCAAAAGGAGCAATCAGCCCCAGCATTTT
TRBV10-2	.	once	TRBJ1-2	CASSVAGVGYTF	TGCGCCAGCAGTGTGGCAGGAGTAGGCTACACCTTC
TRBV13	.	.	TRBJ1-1	CASSPVGGGNTEAFF	TGTGCCAGCAGCCCTGTGGGGGGAGGGAACACTGAAGCTTTCTTT
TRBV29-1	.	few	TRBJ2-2	CSVTRVNTGELFF	TGCAGCGTTACCAGGGTAAACACCGGGGAGCTGTTTTTT
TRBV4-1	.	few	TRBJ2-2	CASSQVNTWGDGRGELFF	TGCGCCAGCAGCCAAGTCAATACTTGGGGGGACGGACGGGGGGAGCTGTTTTTT